This T cell receptor (beta chain) was documented in a study of technical replicates of blood from several donors. The table came from immunoSEQ multiplex PCR; TCRdb's copy has only in-frame clones and leaves some out. The sample carries roughly 70,000 clones, nearly 98% recorded once. The length of the CDR3 is 15 residues. The germline V gene encodes CDR1 SEHNR and CDR2 FQNEAQ (reference sequence). V gave up 1 base and J gave up 6 bases; unmatched junction bases: 5. The receptor was derived from a human donor in good health. The rearrangement links TRBV7-9 to TRBJ1-4, with 7 positions matching TRBD1. Sequenced material: T cells isolated from PBMCs. For the CDR3, the DNA is TGTGCCAGCAGCTTAGAAGACAGGGAGTATGAAAAACTGTTTTTT. Residues: CASSLEDREYEKLFF.